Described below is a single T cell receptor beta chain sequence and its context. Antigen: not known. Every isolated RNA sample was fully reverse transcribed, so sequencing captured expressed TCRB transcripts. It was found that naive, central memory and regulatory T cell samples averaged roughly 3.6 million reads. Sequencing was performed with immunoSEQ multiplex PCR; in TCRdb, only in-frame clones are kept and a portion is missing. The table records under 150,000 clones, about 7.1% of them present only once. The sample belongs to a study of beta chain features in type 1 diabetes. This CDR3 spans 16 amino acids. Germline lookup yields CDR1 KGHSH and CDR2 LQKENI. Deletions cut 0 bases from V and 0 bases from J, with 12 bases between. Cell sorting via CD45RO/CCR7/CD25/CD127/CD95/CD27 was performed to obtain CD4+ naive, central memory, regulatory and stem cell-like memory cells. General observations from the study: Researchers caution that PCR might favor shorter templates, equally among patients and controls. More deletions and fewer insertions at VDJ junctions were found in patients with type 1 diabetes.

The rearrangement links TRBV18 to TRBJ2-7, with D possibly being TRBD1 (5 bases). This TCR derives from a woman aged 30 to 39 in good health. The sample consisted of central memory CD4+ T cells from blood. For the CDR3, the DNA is TGTGCCAGCTCACCACCCGGCAGGGCCAGCTCCTACGAGCAGTACTTC. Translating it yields CASSPPGRASSYEQYF.